The T cell receptor beta chain under discussion was sequenced for a study of CD8 T cells in ankylosing spondylitis. Regarding the study as a whole: Disease-associated clones were CD8+ and fairly uncommon in peripheral blood.

Via MiXCR, TCRdb re-called the 5' RACE reads, giving one row per CDR3 protein. The top ten hold roughly 0.67% of the sample, which has some 250,000 distinct CDR3 sequences, 24% seen once. The CDR3 consists of 15 residues. The germline V gene has CDR1 DFQATT and CDR2 SNEGSKA (reference sequence). Comments on this clonotype: What it recognizes is unknown. The junction departs from germline at one end; a sequencing error may be responsible.

Material for sequencing was blood, either unsorted or a sorted T cell fraction (not recorded which). V and J are TRBV20-1 and TRBJ2-3; the match to TRBD2 covers 7 bases. The sequence was obtained from a male donor with ankylosing spondylitis or in good health (not recorded which). The CDR3 spells CRARVPSGVADTQYF. CDR3 DNA sequence: TGCAGGGCTAGAGTCCCGAGCGGGGTGGCAGATACGCAGTATTTT.